This T cell receptor (beta chain) appears in the sequencing data of a study of T cell responses to AZD1222 COVID-19 vaccine. Notes on the study in general: Targets within unmutated variant regions were reportedly found for nearly half of spike-specific TCRs. Across the whole spike, CD4 TCRs peaked at regions 160-218 and 743-854. Repertoire collection took place solely once the T cell response had peaked. Clonal diversity was possibly underestimated; the donors were predominantly white British and more often female.

As for this clone: What it recognizes is unknown.

Here immunoSEQ multiplex PCR was the method, and the copy in TCRdb shows in-frame clones only, minus some. The sample includes roughly 49,000 clones, 65% to 80% of them seen just once. Germline CDR1 and CDR2: SGHKS and YYEKEE (reference sequence). The CDR3 sequence is 15 residues long. V lost 0 bases and J 7 bases, leaving 11 bases between the germline ends. The source material was peripheral blood, sampled on day 0 of AZD1222 vaccination. J is TRBJ1-6 and V is TRBV5-5; D gene unclear. The origin of this receptor is an adult in good health. CDR3 protein: CASSLAGEANSPLHF. The CDR3 nucleotides read TGTGCCAGCAGCTTGGCAGGAGAGGCCAATTCACCCCTCCACTTT.